This TCR beta chain was sequenced in a study of identical twins. Study conclusions and caveats: The authors drew conclusions from cross-sectional statistical analysis rather than following the same donors. Cord blood beta clonotypes that were abundant carried fewer insertions, and memory repertoires showed no such trend.

MiXCR, applied by TCRdb to the 5' RACE reads, yields one record per CDR3 protein. Of approximately 700,000 distinct CDR3 sequences in the sample, over 5% are singletons; the top ten hold about 2%. This clonotype was detected many times. Its antigen is currently unknown. Between the trimmed V and J ends, which lost 0 bases and 12 bases, there was a span of 17 bases. The germline V gene encodes CDR1 DFQATT and CDR2 SNEGSKA (reference sequence). The CDR3 spans 14 residues. The sequence derives from a young man in good health. Sample: naive T cells sorted from blood. The chain recombines TRBV20-1 with TRBJ1-4; D gene unclear. This CDR3 reads CSARDTELWAELFF. For the CDR3, the DNA is TGCAGTGCTAGAGATACAGAACTGTGGGCTGAACTGTTTTTT.